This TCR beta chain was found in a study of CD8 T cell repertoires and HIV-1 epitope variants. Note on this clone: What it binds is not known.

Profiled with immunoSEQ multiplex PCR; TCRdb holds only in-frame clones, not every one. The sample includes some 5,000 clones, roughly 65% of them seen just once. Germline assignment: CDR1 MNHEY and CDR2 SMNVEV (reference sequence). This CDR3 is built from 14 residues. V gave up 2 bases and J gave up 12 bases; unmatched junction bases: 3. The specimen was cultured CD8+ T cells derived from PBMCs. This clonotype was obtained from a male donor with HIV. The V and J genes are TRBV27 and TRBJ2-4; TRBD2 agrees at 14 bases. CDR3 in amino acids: CASSLGTSGSNQYF. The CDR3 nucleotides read TGTGCCAGCAGTTTAGGGACTAGCGGGAGTAATCAGTACTTC.